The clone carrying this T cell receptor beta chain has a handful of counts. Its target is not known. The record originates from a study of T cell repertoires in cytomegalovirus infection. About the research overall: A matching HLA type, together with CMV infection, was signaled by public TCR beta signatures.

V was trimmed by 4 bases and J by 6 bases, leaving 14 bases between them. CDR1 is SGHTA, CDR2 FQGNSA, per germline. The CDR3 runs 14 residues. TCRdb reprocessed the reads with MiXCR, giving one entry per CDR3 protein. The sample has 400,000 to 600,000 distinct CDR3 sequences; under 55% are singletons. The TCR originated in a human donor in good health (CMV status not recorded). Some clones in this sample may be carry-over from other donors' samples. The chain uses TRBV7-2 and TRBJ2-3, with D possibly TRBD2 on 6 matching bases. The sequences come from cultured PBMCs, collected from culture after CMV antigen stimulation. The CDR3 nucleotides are TGTGCCAGCAGCTCATCCGGGAGTTTGGATACGCAGTATTTT. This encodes CASSSSGSLDTQYF.